The subject of this entry is one T cell receptor beta chain. It has no known antigen specificity. No per-base quality is available; no much larger clone lies one base away. This specimen comes from a study of identical twins (dated by TCRdb to about 2016). Regarding the research as a whole: To test whether fetal clonotypes persist, the study used deep sequencing on TCR alpha and beta repertoires from monozygotic twins, unrelated adults of various ages, and cord blood. Replicate twin experiments were performed at different times using different library preparation protocols to rule out contamination.

All donors were healthy Caucasians. Three pairs of female monozygotic twins, all aged about 18 to 30 years, made up the twin cohort. CD4+ and CD8+ T cell populations were isolated with positive isolation kits from Invitrogen. The germline ends are 11 bases apart after V is trimmed by 2 bases and J by 2 bases. CDR1 and CDR2, looked up from the germline V gene, are SGHTA and FQGNSA. The CDR3 starts with the cysteine, ends with the phenylalanine, and has 15 residues. Only the CDR3 portion is preserved as DNA: 45 bases, with reading frame beginning at the first base. To prepare the library, 5' RACE was applied. The sequencer was an Illumina HiSeq 2000. A universal primer binding site was added through template switching, and the final cDNA carried a unique molecular identifier so that TCR cDNA molecules could be counted accurately. First-strand cDNA for TCR alpha and beta chains was synthesized from specific primers in the conserved constant-segment region. To control for contamination, every cDNA library carried two barcodes: a SMART-Mk sample barcode plus Illumina barcodes. TruSeq adapter sequences along with Illumina sample barcodes were introduced in two successive PCR steps. The Illumina HiSeq platform was used with custom primers to sequence TCR alpha and beta cDNA libraries. The original methods were these. MiGEC was used to process raw reads and extract unique molecular identifiers, and MiXCR was used to find CDR3 positions. For each individual, recombination models were inferred using an EM algorithm with the repgenHMM and IGoR tools. Shared clonotype analysis was performed with the tcR package in R, normalizing sharing by the product of cloneset sizes. To study raw recombination without the effects of thymic and clonal selection, out-of-frame nonproductive sequences were analyzed. The public reads were quality trimmed at Q25 with fastp and then assembled into clones with MiXCR by TCRdb, keeping productive beta chains. Every CDR3 protein is listed once, alongside the most common genes and DNA of its rows. The V and J calls were determined by TCRdb, not by the authors. The sample table records about 460,000 distinct CDR3 sequences; 12% to 15% of these occur just once. Roughly 0.56% of the sample goes to the ten largest clones.

Beyond this particular receptor, the publication reports: In monozygotic twins, out-of-frame TCR alpha sharing was systematically underestimated by recombination models, although the models agreed with sharing between unrelated individuals. Conclusions relied on cross-sectional statistical analysis, since the same donors could not be followed over many years. Invariant T cells such as MAIT and iNKT could partly confound zero-insertion analyses, though diverse VJ usage argued against this for most clonotypes. Abundant cord blood beta clonotypes had fewer insertions, young adult naive repertoires showed a similar but weaker trend, and memory repertoires showed no such trend. Compared with coincidental sharing between unrelated individuals, an excess of low generation-probability sequences was observed among out-of-frame TCR alpha sequences shared between twins. Excess twin sharing in beta out-of-frame sequences was weaker because fewer shared sequences lowered the signal-to-noise ratio.

These data were also filed under a second study, of yellow fever vaccine responses in identical twins. The second paper further reports: The T cell response to vaccination in identical twins was reported by the authors to appear partly convergent and partly personalized. In identical twins, the study followed T cell clones that responded to the vaccine with precision.

Sequencing was performed on CD4+ T cells sorted from blood. The chain uses TRBV7-2 and TRBJ2-3; the D gene is possibly TRBD2, with 6 bases matching. This sequence was found in a woman in her late teens or twenties in good health. The DNA reads TGTGCCAGCAGCTTACAAGGCGGGAACACAGATACGCAGTATTTT. Its protein is CASSLQGGNTDTQYF. The full variable domain, with segments outside the CDR3 supplied by the reference TRBV7-2 and TRBJ2-3 proteins, appears as GAGVSQSPSNKVTEKGKDVELRCDPISGHTALYWYRQSLGQGLEFLIYFQGNSAPDKSGLPSDRFSAERTGGSVSTLTIQRTQQEDSAVYLCASSLQGGNTDTQYFGPGTRLTVL.